The T cell receptor (beta chain) under discussion was sequenced for a study of vaccination and CD4 T cells after COVID-19. For the study at large: The peptides that stimulated the cells were overlapping spike peptides from SARS-CoV-2, HCoV-NL63, HCoV-OC43 and HCoV-229E.

Treatment indicated: roughly nine-day PBMC culture with coronavirus spike peptide pools or control peptides (ViraFEST assay). ViraFEST relied on peptide pools to expand antigen-specific T cells; the TCRs were sequenced afterward. Germline V gene data show CDR1 as LNHNV and CDR2 as YYDKDF (reference sequence). V was cut by 5 bases and J by 0 bases, with 11 bases left in between. This CDR3 has 15 residues. On this clonotype: The antigen remains unidentified.

The assay that was used to sequence DNA from cultured CD4+ T cells was the Oncomine TCR Beta short-read assay. From the PCR reads, TCRdb called clonotypes with MiXCR, one entry per CDR3 protein. Here the sample spans some 15,000 distinct CDR3 sequences, roughly 61% being singletons. V and J are TRBV15 and TRBJ2-1, with a weak D call TRBD2 (6 bases). The TCR sequence derives from a human donor who had recovered from COVID-19. Sequenced input: CD4+ T cells from blood, cultured in vitro. This CDR3 is CATSDVEGSYNEQFF. In DNA form, the CDR3 reads TGTGCCACCAGCGACGTGGAGGGCTCCTACAATGAGCAGTTCTTC.